This TCR beta chain was obtained from a study of patients and donors after allogeneic stem cell transplantation. TCRdb reprocessed the RT-PCR reads via MiXCR and lists one record per CDR3 protein. The table shows more than 150,000 distinct CDR3 sequences, with about 24% occurring only once. CDR1 is DFQATT and CDR2 is SNEGSKA in the germline V gene (reference sequence). With V trimmed by 6 bases and J by 10 bases, 8 bases remained unmatched. The CDR3 contains 13 residues. The V and J genes are TRBV20-1 and TRBJ2-4; 11 bases match TRBD2. Source material: blood, either unsorted or a sorted T cell fraction (not recorded which). The sequence derives from a human donor who was either an allogeneic HSCT recipient or a stem cell or donor lymphocyte infusion donor (not recorded which). It is not recorded whose cells these are; they may come from a transplant donor. The DNA of the CDR3 is TGCAGTGCCAGACTAGCGGGGTTGGGGATTCAGTACTTC. Translation gives CSARLAGLGIQYF.